This record concerns one T cell receptor (beta chain) sequence. Its antigen remains unknown. This sample stems from a study of T cells in narcolepsy. Across the whole study: Healthy controls were enrolled alongside patients with narcolepsy type 1 or type 2.

Libraries were prepared by immunoSEQ multiplex PCR; TCRdb keeps only in-frame clonotypes and omits some of them. Of tens of thousands of clones in the sample, around 83% were seen once. Germline V gene data show CDR1 as MNHNS and CDR2 as SASEGT. The V gene lost 0 bases and the J gene lost 7 bases, with 13 bases spanning the gap. This CDR3 spans 15 amino acids. Study-level points and caveats: Autoreactive clonotypes reportedly recurred in blood of same and different patients, not controls. In some patient and control memory CD4+ samples, autoreactive clones were absent. Autoreactive HCRT-specific and TRIB2-specific clonotypes were marked in same-patient CSF-versus-blood CD4+ comparisons.

What was sequenced was memory (CD45RA-) CD4+ T cells from blood. V is TRBV6-1 and J is TRBJ1-5; D possibly corresponds to TRBD1 (6 bases). The clonotype originates from a human donor in good health. The CDR3 is CASSEAPGGRQPQHF. The CDR3 DNA reads TGTGCCAGCAGTGAAGCGCCTGGGGGCCGGCAGCCCCAGCATTTT.